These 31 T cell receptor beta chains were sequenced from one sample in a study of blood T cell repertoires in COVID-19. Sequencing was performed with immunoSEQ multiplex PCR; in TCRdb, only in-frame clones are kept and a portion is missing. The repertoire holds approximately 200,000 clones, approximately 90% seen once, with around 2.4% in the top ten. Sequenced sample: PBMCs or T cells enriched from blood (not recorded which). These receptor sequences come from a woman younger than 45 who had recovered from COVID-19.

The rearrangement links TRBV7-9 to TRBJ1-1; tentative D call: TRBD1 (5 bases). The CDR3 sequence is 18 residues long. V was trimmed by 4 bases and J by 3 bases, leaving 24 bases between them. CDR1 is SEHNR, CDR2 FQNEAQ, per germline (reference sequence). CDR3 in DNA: TGTGCCAGCAGCTCTTCCCCTATTAGACAGAAAATCGACACTGAAGCTTTCTTT. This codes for CASSSSPIRQKIDTEAFF.

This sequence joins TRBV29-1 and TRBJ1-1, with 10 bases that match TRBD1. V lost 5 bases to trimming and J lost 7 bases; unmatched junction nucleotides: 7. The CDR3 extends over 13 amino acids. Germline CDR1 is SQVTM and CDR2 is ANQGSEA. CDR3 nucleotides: TGCAGCGTTACCGACAGGGGGCCTGGTGAAGCTTTCTTT. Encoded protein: CSVTDRGPGEAFF.

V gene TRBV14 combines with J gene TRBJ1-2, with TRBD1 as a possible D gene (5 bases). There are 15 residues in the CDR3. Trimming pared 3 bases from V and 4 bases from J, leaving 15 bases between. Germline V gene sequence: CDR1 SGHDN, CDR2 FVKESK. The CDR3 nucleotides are TGTGCCAGCAGCCAGGGGGACGGGGGAAGCTATGGCTACACCTTC. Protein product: CASSQGDGGSYGYTF.

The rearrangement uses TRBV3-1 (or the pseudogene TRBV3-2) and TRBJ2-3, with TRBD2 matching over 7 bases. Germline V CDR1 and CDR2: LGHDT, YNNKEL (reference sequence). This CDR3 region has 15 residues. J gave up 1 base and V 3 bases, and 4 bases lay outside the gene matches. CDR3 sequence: CASSQGGWGTDTQYF. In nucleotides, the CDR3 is TGTGCCAGCAGCCAGGGAGGGTGGGGCACAGATACGCAGTATTTT.

The CDR3, as DNA: TGCAGTGCATTGGGGACAGTCGGCACCTTC. The encoded protein is CSALGTVGTF. The gene calls are TRBV20-1 and TRBJ1-2, with 7 positions matching TRBD1. Germline CDR1 is DFQATT and CDR2 is SNEGSKA (reference sequence). The CDR3 length is 10 residues. V dropped 6 bases and J dropped 13; count of bases not matched to a gene: 8.

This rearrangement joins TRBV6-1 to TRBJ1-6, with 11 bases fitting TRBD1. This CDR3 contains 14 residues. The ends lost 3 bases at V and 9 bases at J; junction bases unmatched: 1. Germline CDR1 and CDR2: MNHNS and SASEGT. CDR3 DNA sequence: TGTGCCAGCAGTGACGGACAGGGGGCTTCACCCCTCCACTTT. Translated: CASSDGQGASPLHF.

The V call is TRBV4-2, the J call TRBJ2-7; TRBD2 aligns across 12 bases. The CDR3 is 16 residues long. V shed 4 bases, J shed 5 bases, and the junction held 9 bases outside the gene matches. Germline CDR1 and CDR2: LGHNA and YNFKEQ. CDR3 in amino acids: CASSLFTGTSGHEQYF. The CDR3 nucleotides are TGTGCCAGCAGCCTCTTTACAGGGACTAGCGGGCACGAGCAGTACTTC.

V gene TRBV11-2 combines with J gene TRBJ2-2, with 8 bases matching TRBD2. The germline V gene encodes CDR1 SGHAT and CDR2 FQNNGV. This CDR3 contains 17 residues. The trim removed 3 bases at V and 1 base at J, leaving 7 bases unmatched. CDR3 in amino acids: CASSFHGGTRNTGELFF. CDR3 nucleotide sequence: TGTGCCAGCAGCTTTCACGGGGGGACTAGGAACACCGGGGAGCTGTTTTTT.

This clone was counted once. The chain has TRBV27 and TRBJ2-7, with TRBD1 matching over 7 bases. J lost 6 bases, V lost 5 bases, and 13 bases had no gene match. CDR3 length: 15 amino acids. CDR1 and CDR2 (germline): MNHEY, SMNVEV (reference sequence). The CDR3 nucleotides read TGTGCCAGCAGTGCCTTCGCGACAGGGTCTACCGAGCAGTACTTC. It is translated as CASSAFATGSTEQYF.

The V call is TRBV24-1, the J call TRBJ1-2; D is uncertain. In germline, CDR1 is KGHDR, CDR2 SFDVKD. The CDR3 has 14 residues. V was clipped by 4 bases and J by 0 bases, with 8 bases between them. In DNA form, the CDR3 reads TGTGCCACCAGTGACCGACATACTAACTATGGCTACACCTTC. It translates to CATSDRHTNYGYTF.

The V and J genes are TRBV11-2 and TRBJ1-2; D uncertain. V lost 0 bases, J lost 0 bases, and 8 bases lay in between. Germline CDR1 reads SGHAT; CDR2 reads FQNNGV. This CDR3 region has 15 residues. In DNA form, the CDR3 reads TGTGCCAGCAGCTTAGAGGGCTCCGCTAACTATGGCTACACCTTC. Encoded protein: CASSLEGSANYGYTF.

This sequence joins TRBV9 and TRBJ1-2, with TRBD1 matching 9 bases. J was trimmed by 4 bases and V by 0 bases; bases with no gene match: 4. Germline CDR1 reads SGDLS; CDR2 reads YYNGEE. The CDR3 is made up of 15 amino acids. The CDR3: CASSVGTGVAYGYTF. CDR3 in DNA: TGTGCCAGCAGCGTAGGGACAGGGGTGGCCTATGGCTACACCTTC. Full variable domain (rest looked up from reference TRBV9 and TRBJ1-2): DSGVTQTPKHLITATGQRVTLRCSPRSGDLSVYWYQQSLDQGLQFLIQYYNGEERAKGNILERFSAQQFPDLHSELNLSSLELGDSALYFCASSVGTGVAYGYTFGSGTRLTVV.

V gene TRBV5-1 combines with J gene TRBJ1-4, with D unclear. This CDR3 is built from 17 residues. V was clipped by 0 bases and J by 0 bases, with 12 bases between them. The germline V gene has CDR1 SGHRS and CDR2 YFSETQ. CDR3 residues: CASSLDPRSATNEKLFF. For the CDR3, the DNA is TGCGCCAGCAGCTTGGACCCTCGAAGCGCAACTAATGAAAAACTGTTTTTT.

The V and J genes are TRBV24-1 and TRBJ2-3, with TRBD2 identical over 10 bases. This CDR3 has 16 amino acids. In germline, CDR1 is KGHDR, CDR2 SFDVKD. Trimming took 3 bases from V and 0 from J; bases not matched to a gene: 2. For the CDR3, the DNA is TGTGCCACCAGTGATCCTAGCGGGAGTAGCACAGATACGCAGTATTTT. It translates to CATSDPSGSSTDTQYF.

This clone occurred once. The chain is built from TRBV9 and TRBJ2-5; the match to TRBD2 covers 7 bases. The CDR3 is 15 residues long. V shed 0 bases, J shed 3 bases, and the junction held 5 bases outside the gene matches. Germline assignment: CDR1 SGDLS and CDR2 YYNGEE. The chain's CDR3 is CASSVGLAEKETQYF. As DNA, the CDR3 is TGTGCCAGCAGCGTAGGGCTAGCGGAAAAAGAGACCCAGTACTTC.

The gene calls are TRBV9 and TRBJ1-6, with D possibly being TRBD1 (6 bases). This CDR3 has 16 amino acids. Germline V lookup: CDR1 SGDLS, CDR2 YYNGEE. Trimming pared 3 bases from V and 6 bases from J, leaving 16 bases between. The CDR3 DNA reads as TGTGCCAGCAGCGCGCCGGGACATGTCGGTAATTCACCCCTCCACTTT. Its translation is CASSAPGHVGNSPLHF.

The CDR3: CASSTWDNSNQPQHF. DNA of the CDR3: TGTGCCAGTAGTACCTGGGACAATAGCAATCAGCCCCAGCATTTT. V gene TRBV19 combines with J gene TRBJ1-5, with a tentative D call TRBD1 (6 bases). The V and J ends lost 4 bases and 0 bases respectively, with 10 bases between them. The CDR3 is 15 amino acids. The germline V gene has CDR1 LNHDA and CDR2 SQIVND (reference sequence).

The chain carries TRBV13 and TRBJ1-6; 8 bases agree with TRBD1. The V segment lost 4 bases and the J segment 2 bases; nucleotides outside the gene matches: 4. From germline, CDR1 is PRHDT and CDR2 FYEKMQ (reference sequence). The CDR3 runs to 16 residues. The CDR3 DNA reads TGTGCCAGCAGCTCTAGGGACAGGACCTATAATTCACCCCTCCACTTT. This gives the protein CASSSRDRTYNSPLHF.

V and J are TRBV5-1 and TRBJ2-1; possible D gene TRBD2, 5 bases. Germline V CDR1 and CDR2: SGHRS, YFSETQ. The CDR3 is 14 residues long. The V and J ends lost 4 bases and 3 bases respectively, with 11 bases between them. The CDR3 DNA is TGCGCCAGCAGCCCCGACTACTTCTACAATGAGCAGTTCTTC. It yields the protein CASSPDYFYNEQFF.

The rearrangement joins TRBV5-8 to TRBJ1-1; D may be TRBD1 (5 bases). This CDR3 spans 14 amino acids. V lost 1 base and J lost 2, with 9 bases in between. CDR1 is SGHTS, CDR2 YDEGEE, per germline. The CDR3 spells CASSLRWGNTEAFF. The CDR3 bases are TGTGCCAGCAGCTTGCGGTGGGGCAACACTGAAGCTTTCTTT.

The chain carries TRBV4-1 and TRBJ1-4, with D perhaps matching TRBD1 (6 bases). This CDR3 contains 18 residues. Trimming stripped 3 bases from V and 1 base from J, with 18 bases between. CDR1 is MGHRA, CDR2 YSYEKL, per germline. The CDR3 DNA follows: TGCGCCAGCAGCCAGGACACAATCATCAGGGGAACTAATGAAAAACTGTTTTTT. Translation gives CASSQDTIIRGTNEKLFF.

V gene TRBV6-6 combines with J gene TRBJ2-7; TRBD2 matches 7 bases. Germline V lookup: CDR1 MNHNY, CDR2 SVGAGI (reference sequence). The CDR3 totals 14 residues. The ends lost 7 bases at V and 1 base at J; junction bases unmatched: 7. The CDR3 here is CASKSGARSYEQYF. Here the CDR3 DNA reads TGTGCCAGCAAAAGCGGGGCCAGATCCTACGAGCAGTACTTC.

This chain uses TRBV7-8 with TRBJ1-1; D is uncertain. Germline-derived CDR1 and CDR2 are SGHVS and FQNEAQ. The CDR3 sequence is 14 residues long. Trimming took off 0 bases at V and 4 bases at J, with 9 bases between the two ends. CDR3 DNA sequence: TGTGCCAGCAGCTTAGCGACTCCCAGCACTGAAGCTTTCTTT. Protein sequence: CASSLATPSTEAFF.

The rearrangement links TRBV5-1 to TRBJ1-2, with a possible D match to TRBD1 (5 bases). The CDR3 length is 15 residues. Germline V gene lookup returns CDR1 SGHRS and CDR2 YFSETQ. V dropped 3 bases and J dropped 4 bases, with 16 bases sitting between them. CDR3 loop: CASSYERGSGYGYTF. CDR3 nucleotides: TGCGCCAGCAGCTACGAAAGGGGTAGTGGCTATGGCTACACCTTC. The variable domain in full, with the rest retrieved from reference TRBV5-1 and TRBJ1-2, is KAGVTQTPRYLIKTRGQQVTLSCSPISGHRSVSWYQQTPGQGLQFLFEYFSETQRNKGNFPGRFSGRQFSNSRSEMNVSTLELGDSALYLCASSYERGSGYGYTFGSGTRLTVV.

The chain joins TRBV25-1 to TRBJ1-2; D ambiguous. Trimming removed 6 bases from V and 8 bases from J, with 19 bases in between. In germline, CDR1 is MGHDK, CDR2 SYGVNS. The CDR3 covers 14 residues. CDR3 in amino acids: CASRGWEGSGGYTF. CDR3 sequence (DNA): TGTGCCAGCAGGGGCTGGGAGGGATCGGGCGGCTACACCTTC.

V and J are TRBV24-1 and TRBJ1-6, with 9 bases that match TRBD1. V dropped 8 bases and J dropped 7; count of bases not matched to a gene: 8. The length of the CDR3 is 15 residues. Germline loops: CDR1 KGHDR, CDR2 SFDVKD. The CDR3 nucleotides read TGTGCCACCATGGAGGGACAGGGCGGAAATTCACCCCTCCACTTT. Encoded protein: CATMEGQGGNSPLHF.

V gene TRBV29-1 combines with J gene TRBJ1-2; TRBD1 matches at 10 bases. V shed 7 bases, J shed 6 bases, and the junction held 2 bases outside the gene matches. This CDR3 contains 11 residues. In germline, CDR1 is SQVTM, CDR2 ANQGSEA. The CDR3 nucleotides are TGCAGCGCGGGACAGGGGAATGGCTACACCTTC. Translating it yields CSAGQGNGYTF.

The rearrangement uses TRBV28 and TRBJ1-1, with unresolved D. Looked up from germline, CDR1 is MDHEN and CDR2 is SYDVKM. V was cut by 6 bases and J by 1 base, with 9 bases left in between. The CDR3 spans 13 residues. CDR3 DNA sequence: TGTGCCAGCAGCCCCCATTGGAACACTGAAGCTTTCTTT. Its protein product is CASSPHWNTEAFF.

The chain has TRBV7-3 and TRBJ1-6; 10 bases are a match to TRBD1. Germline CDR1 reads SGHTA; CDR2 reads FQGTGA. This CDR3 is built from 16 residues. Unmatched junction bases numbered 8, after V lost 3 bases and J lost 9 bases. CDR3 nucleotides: TGTGCCAGCAGCTTCCTTGACAGGGGGCGAGGTTCACCCCTCCACTTT. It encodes CASSFLDRGRGSPLHF.

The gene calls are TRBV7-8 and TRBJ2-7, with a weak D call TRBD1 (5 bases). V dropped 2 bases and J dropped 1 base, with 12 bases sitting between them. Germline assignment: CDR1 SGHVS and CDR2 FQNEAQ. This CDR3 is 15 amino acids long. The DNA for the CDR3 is TGTGCCAGCAGCTTAAGGGGTGCCAAGTCCTACGAGCAGTACTTC. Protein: CASSLRGAKSYEQYF.

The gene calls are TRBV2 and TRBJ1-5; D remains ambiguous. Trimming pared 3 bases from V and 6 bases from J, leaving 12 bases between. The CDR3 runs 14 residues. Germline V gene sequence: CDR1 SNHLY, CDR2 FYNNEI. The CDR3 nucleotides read TGTGCCAGCAGTGACCGAGGGCCAACTCAGCCCCAGCATTTT. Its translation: CASSDRGPTQPQHF.